The 12 T cell receptor beta chains presented below share a single source sample, sequenced in a study of shared clonotypes between healthy human individuals (dated by TCRdb to about 2020). CD8 naive samples were obtained by positive selection for CCR7 among CD45RO-negative cells, yielding a CD45RA+CCR7+ population from which TemRA cells were excluded. Library prep was done by the immunoSEQ multiplex PCR assay. TCRdb's version of the immuneACCESS table is confined to in-frame rearrangements and falls short of the full clone set. An unresolved V gene accounts for under half of the shortfall where checked; the remainder is of unknown origin. The sample table shows millions of clones, and 85% to 95% are seen once. The ten biggest clones cover roughly 1.8% of the sample. The sequenced sample was naive CD8+ T cells from PBMCs. The cell subset or site label corresponds to: CD45RA+CCR7+. The origin of the receptors is a man younger than 35 in good health. Some clones in this sample may be carry-over from other donors' samples.

CDR3 in DNA: TGTGCCAGCAGTTTAGGGTCCGGGGGGGGAAACACCATATATTTT. Its translation: CASSLGSGGGNTIYF. V gene TRBV28 combines with J gene TRBJ1-3; weak D call: TRBD1 (5 bases). Germline CDR1 and CDR2: MDHEN and SYDVKM. The CDR3 covers 15 residues. V lost 2 bases and J lost 4, with 12 bases in between.

V is TRBV2 and J is TRBJ2-7; TRBD2 agrees at 7 bases. The junction had 7 bases not matched to a gene; V was cut back by 1 base and J by 4 bases. Looked up from germline, CDR1 is SNHLY and CDR2 is FYNNEI. The CDR3 has 15 residues. CDR3: CASSEEPTSVYEQYF. The DNA for the CDR3 is TGTGCCAGCAGTGAAGAGCCCACTAGCGTTTACGAGCAGTACTTC.

This rearrangement joins TRBV4-1 to TRBJ2-1; D is undetermined. V lost 4 bases and J lost 0, with 10 bases in between. The V gene's germline CDR1 is MGHRA and CDR2 YSYEKL. CDR3 length equals 15 residues. For the CDR3, the DNA is TGCGCCAGCAGCCTCGGGCGGAGCTCCTACAATGAGCAGTTCTTC. Encoded protein: CASSLGRSSYNEQFF.

The rearrangement joins TRBV9 to TRBJ2-1; 9 positions agree with TRBD1. CDR3 size: 16 residues. Trimming at V came to 2 bases and at J to 4 bases, leaving 7 bases not matched to a gene. CDR1 is SGDLS and CDR2 is YYNGEE in the germline V gene. This CDR3 reads CASSVNRDRVYNEQFF. CDR3 coding DNA: TGTGCCAGCAGCGTGAACCGGGACAGGGTGTACAATGAGCAGTTCTTC.

The chain joins TRBV27 to TRBJ2-1; 9 bases align to TRBD1. The J segment lost 2 bases and the V segment lost 3 bases, leaving 5 bases of the junction unmatched. The CDR3 runs to 16 residues. CDR1 is MNHEY and CDR2 is SMNVEV in the germline V gene (reference sequence). This CDR3 is CASSFGGDRAYNEQFF. The CDR3, as DNA: TGTGCCAGCAGTTTCGGAGGGGACAGGGCCTACAATGAGCAGTTCTTC.

About this clone itself: This sample includes further DNA sequences coding for the same CDR3. V gene TRBV10-2 combines with J gene TRBJ2-1; 7 bases are shared with TRBD1. From germline, CDR1 is WSHSY and CDR2 SAAADI. The CDR3 loop spans 12 amino acids. The V and J ends lost 6 bases and 6 bases, in that order; junction bases with no gene match: 2. The CDR3 is CASRTGINEQFF. DNA of the CDR3: TGCGCCAGCAGGACAGGGATCAATGAGCAGTTCTTC.

This CDR3 is CASSWTSDTEAFF. As DNA, the CDR3 is TGTGCCAGCAGCTGGACATCGGACACTGAAGCTTTCTTT. The rearrangement joins TRBV11-2 to TRBJ1-1, with D possibly TRBD1 on 5 matching bases. Germline values: CDR1 SGHAT, CDR2 FQNNGV. This CDR3 region has 13 residues. Trimming removed 4 bases at V and 3 bases at J, with 9 bases between.

The gene calls are TRBV9 and TRBJ2-1, with 7 bases aligning to TRBD2. V lost 3 bases, J lost 9 bases, and 18 bases stayed unmatched. The CDR3 has 17 residues. CDR1 and CDR2 from the germline V gene are SGDLS and YYNGEE. The CDR3 coding sequence is TGTGCCAGCAGCGCCTCCAAGCGGGAAGGTATCTCCCCTGAGCAGTTCTTC. This codes for CASSASKREGISPEQFF.

This chain links TRBV28 with TRBJ2-7, with 7 bases fitting TRBD2. The CDR3 covers 17 residues. With V trimmed by 2 bases and J by 0 bases, 10 bases remained unmatched. The germline V gene has CDR1 MDHEN and CDR2 SYDVKM. The CDR3 is CASSLEIGGTNSYEQYF. CDR3 sequence (DNA): TGTGCCAGCAGTTTAGAGATTGGGGGGACTAACTCCTACGAGCAGTACTTC.

As for this clone: The sample holds other DNA sequences that translate to the same CDR3. The rearrangement uses TRBV27 and TRBJ1-1, with D hard to call. Germline V CDR1 and CDR2: MNHEY, SMNVEV (reference sequence). CDR3 length: 13 amino acids. The germline V and J ends were trimmed by 6 bases and 1 base, with 9 bases remaining between them. The CDR3 DNA sequence: TGTGCCAGCAGACCGACGGGGAACACTGAAGCTTTCTTT. Its translation is CASRPTGNTEAFF.

V is TRBV4-1 and J is TRBJ2-1; 9 positions agree with TRBD1. CDR1 is MGHRA, CDR2 YSYEKL, per germline. Losses at the gene ends were 1 base for V and 8 bases for J; bases not matched to a gene: 6. This CDR3 has 15 residues. The CDR3, as DNA: TGCGCCAGCAGCCAAGGGACAGGGGATAAGGATGAGCAGTTCTTC. Translating it yields CASSQGTGDKDEQFF.

The chain employs TRBV7-9 and TRBJ2-1; 8 bases align to TRBD1. The CDR3 has 16 residues. The V gene's germline CDR1 is SEHNR and CDR2 FQNEAQ (reference sequence). Trimming cost V 5 bases and J 3 bases; bases outside gene matches: 9. CDR3 region: CASSQMPGGGYNEQFF. The CDR3 nucleotides are TGTGCCAGCAGCCAAATGCCAGGGGGCGGCTACAATGAGCAGTTCTTC.